Here is one T cell receptor (beta chain) with its context. The data derive from a study of blood T cell repertoires in COVID-19. Across the study: From T cells, B-cell-depleted T cells, or PBMCs came the material, which was cDNA or gDNA.

Sequencing used immunoSEQ multiplex PCR; TCRdb keeps in-frame clones, though not all of them. In the table there are under 55,000 clones, about 90% of which are singletons. The CDR3 has 13 residues. With V trimmed by 7 bases and J by 7 bases, 8 bases remained unmatched. The sequence came from a human donor in a cohort sampled during active COVID-19. Sample: peripheral blood. The chain carries TRBV12-3 or TRBV12-4 and TRBJ1-2; 8 positions agree with TRBD1. DNA of the CDR3: TGTGCCAGCACCACGACAGGGGAGGGTGGCTACACCTTC. Protein product: CASTTTGEGGYTF.